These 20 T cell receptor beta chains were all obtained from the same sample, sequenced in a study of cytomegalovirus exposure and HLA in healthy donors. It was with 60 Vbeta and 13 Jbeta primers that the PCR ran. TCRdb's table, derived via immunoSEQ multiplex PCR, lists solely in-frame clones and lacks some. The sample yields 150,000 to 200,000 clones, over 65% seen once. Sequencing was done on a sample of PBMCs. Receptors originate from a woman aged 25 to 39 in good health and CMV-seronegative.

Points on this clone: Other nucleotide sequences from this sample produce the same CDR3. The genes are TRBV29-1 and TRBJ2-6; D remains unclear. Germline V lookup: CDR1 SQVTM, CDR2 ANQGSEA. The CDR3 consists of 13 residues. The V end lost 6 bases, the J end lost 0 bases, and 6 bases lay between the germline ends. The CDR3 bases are TGCAGCGTGGAGAGCTCTGGGGCCAACGTCCTGACTTTC. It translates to CSVESSGANVLTF.

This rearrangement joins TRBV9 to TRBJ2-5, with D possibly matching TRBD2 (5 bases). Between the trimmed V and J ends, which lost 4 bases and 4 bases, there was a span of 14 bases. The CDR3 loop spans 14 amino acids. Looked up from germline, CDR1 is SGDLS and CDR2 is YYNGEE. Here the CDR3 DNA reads TGTGCCAGCAGCCCTAATCGGGCGGGAGAGACCCAGTACTTC. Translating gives CASSPNRAGETQYF.

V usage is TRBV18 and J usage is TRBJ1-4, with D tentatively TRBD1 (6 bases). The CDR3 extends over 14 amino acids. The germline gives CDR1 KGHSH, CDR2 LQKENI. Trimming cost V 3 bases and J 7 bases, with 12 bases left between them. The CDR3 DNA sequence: TGTGCCAGCTCACCGAACAGGGATGGTGAAAAACTGTTTTTT. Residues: CASSPNRDGEKLFF.

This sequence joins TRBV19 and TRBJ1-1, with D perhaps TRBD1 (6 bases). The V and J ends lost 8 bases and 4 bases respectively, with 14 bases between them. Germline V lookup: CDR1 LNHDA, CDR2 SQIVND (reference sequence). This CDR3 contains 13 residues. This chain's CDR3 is CASGLTGSTEAFF. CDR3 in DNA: TGTGCCAGTGGACTTACAGGGAGCACTGAAGCTTTCTTT. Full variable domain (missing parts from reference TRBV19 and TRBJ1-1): DGGITQSPKYLFRKEGQNVTLSCEQNLNHDAMYWYRQDPGQGLRLIYYSQIVNDFQKGDIAEGYSVSREKKESFPLTVTSAQKNPTAFYLCASGLTGSTEAFFGQGTRLTVV.

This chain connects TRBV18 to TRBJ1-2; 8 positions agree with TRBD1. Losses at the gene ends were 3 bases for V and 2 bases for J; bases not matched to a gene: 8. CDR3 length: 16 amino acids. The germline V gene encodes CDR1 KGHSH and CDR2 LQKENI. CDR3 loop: CASSPTGQGDNYGYTF. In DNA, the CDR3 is TGTGCCAGCTCACCTACCGGACAGGGAGACAACTATGGCTACACCTTC.

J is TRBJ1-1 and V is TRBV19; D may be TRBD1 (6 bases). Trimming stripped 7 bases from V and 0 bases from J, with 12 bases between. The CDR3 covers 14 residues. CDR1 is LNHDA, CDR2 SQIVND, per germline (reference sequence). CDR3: CASIGTGMNTEAFF. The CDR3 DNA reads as TGTGCCAGTATCGGCACAGGGATGAACACTGAAGCTTTCTTT. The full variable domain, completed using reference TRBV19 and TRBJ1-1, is DGGITQSPKYLFRKEGQNVTLSCEQNLNHDAMYWYRQDPGQGLRLIYYSQIVNDFQKGDIAEGYSVSREKKESFPLTVTSAQKNPTAFYLCASIGTGMNTEAFFGQGTRLTVV.

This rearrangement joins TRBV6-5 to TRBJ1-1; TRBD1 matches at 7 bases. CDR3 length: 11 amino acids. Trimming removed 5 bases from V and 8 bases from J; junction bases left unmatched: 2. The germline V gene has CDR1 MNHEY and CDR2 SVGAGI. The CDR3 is CASSKDREAFF. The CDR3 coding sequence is TGTGCCAGCAGTAAGGACAGGGAAGCTTTCTTT.

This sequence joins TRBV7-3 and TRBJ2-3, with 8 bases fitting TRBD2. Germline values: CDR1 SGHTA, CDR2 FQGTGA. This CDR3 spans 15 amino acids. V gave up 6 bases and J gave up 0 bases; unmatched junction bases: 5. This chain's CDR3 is CASSPLAGSTDTQYF. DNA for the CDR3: TGTGCCAGCAGTCCTTTAGCGGGGAGCACAGATACGCAGTATTTT.

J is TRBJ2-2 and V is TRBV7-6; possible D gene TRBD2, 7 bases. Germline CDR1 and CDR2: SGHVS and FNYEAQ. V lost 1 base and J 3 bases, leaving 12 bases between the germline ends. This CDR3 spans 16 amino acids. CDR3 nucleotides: TGTGCCAGCAGCTTAGGCGGGGGCGCGGACACCGGGGAGCTGTTTTTT. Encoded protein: CASSLGGGADTGELFF.

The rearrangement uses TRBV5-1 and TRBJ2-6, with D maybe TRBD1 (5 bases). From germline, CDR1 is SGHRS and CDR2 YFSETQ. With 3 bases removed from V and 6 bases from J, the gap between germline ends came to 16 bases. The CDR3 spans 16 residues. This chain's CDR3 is CASSWPQGSAANVLTF. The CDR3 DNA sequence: TGCGCCAGCAGCTGGCCCCAGGGCTCCGCGGCCAACGTCCTGACTTTC.

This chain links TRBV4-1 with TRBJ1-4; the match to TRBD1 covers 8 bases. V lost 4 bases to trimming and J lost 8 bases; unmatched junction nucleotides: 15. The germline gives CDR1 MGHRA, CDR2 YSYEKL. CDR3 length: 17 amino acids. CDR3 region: CASSRDQGATGWEKLFF. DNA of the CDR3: TGCGCCAGCAGCCGAGACCAGGGGGCGACCGGGTGGGAAAAACTGTTTTTT.

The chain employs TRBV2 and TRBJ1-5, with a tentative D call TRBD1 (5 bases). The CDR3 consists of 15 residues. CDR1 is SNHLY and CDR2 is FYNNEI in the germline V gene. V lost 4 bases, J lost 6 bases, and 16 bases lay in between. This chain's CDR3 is CASSVGMTDLQPQHF. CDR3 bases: TGTGCCAGCAGTGTTGGGATGACAGATCTTCAGCCCCAGCATTTT.

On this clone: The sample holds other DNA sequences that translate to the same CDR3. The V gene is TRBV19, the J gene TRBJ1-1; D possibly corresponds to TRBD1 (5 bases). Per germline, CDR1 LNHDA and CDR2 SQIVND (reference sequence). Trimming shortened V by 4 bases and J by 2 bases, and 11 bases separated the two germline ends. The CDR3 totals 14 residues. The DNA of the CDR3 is TGTGCCAGTAGTAAAGGGGCGGGAAACACTGAAGCTTTCTTT. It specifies CASSKGAGNTEAFF.

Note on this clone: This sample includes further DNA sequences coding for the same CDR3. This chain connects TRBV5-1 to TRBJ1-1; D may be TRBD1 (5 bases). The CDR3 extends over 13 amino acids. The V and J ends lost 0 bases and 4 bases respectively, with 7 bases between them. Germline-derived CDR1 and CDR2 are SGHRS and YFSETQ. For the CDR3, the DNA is TGCGCCAGCAGCTTGGGGGGCGGCACTGAAGCTTTCTTT. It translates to CASSLGGGTEAFF.

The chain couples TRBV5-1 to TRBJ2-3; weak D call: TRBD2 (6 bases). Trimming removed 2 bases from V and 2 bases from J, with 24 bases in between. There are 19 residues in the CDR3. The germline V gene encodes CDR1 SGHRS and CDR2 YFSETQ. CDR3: CASSFSGTPIGGITDTQYF. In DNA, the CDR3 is TGCGCCAGCAGCTTTTCCGGGACTCCAATTGGGGGGATCACAGATACGCAGTATTTT.

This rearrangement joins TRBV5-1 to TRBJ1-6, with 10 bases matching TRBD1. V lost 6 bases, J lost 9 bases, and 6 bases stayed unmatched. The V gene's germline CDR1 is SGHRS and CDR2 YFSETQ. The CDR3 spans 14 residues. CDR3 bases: TGCGCCAGCACTGGAGGACAGGGGGGTTCACCCCTCCACTTT. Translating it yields CASTGGQGGSPLHF. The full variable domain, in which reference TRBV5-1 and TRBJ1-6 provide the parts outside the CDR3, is KAGVTQTPRYLIKTRGQQVTLSCSPISGHRSVSWYQQTPGQGLQFLFEYFSETQRNKGNFPGRFSGRQFSNSRSEMNVSTLELGDSALYLCASTGGQGGSPLHFGNGTRLTVT.

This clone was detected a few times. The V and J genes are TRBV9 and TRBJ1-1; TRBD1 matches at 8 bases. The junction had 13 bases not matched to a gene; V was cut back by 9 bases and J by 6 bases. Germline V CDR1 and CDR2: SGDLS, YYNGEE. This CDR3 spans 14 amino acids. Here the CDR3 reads CATTPQGASSEAFF. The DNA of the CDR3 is TGTGCCACCACCCCGCAGGGGGCTAGCTCTGAAGCTTTCTTT.

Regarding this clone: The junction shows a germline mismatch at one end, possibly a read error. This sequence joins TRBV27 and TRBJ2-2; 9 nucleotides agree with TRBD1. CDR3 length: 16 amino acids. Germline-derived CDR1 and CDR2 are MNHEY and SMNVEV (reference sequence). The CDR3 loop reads CTSTLLGTGIHGELFF. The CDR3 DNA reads TGTACCAGCACCCTTCTCGGGACAGGGATACACGGGGAGCTGTTTTTT.

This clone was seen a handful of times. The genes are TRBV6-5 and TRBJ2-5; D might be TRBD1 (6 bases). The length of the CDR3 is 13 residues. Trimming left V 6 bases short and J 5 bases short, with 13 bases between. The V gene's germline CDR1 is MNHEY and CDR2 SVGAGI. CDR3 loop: CASRMTGAETQYF. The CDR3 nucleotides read TGTGCCAGCAGAATGACAGGCGCGGAGACCCAGTACTTC.

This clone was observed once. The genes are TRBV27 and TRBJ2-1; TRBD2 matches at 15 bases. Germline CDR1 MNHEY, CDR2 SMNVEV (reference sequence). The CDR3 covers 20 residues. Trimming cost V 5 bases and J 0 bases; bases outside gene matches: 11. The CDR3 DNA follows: TGTGCCAGCAGTGGGCCGGGACTAGCGGGAGGCCTTTCCTCCTACAATGAGCAGTTCTTC. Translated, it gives CASSGPGLAGGLSSYNEQFF.